The 13 T cell receptor beta chains presented below share a single source sample, sequenced in a study of identical twins (dated by TCRdb to about 2016). Library method: 5' RACE. TCRdb names Illumina HiSeq 2000 as the instrument used. Clones were called with MiXCR by TCRdb after fastp trimmed the public reads at Q25, and only in-frame beta chains were retained. Identical CDR3 proteins give one entry, which carries the most common genes and DNA. The sample includes approximately 590,000 distinct CDR3 sequences, with around 9.6% observed a single time. Roughly 3% of the sample goes to the ten largest clones. This same sample was also part of a study on yellow fever vaccine responses in identical twins.

The sequencing input was PBMCs. These receptors all come from a woman aged 18-30 years in good health.

This clonotype has a count of ten or more. The gene calls are TRBV3-1 and TRBJ2-7; the match to TRBD2 covers 12 bases. J gave up 9 bases and V 0 bases, and 24 bases lay outside the gene matches. The CDR3 is made up of 21 amino acids. Germline V CDR1 and CDR2: LGHDT, YNNKEL (reference sequence). CDR3 protein: CASSQEPQTSGRISTGKAQYF. CDR3 nucleotide sequence: TGTGCCAGCAGCCAAGAGCCCCAGACTAGCGGGAGAATCTCTACGGGTAAGGCGCAGTACTTC.

This clonotype turned up a few times. The chain has TRBV5-1 and TRBJ2-1; 8 bases are shared with TRBD2. After removal of 0 bases from V and 9 bases from J, the junction contained 11 bases not matched to a gene. Germline V lookup: CDR1 SGHRS, CDR2 YFSETQ. The CDR3 sequence is 16 residues long. In nucleotides, the CDR3 is TGCGCCAGCAGCTTGGCCGGGACTAGGCAGGAAGGTGAGCAGTTCTTC. This encodes CASSLAGTRQEGEQFF.

The chain has TRBV13 and TRBJ2-1, with TRBD2 matching over 14 bases. From germline, CDR1 is PRHDT and CDR2 FYEKMQ (reference sequence). There are 19 residues in the CDR3. Losses at the gene ends were 5 bases for V and 4 bases for J; bases not matched to a gene: 13. CDR3 residues: CASSLPGLAGAREYNEQFF. In DNA, the CDR3 is TGTGCCAGCAGCCTACCGGGACTAGCGGGAGCGAGGGAGTACAATGAGCAGTTCTTC.

This clonotype came up many times. CDR3 sequence (DNA): TGCGCCAGCAGCTTGGGACAGGGGATTTTCACAGATACGCAGTATTTT. This gives the protein CASSLGQGIFTDTQYF. The chain employs TRBV5-1 and TRBJ2-3; 8 bases line up with TRBD1. CDR3 length: 16 amino acids. V trimming: 0 bases; J trimming: 2 bases; junction bases outside the gene matches: 5. Germline loops: CDR1 SGHRS, CDR2 YFSETQ. Variable domain in full (rest from reference TRBV5-1 and TRBJ2-3): KAGVTQTPRYLIKTRGQQVTLSCSPISGHRSVSWYQQTPGQGLQFLFEYFSETQRNKGNFPGRFSGRQFSNSRSEMNVSTLELGDSALYLCASSLGQGIFTDTQYFGPGTRLTVL.

This rearrangement joins TRBV29-1 to TRBJ2-5; no reliable D call. The CDR3 loop spans 12 amino acids. From germline, CDR1 is SQVTM and CDR2 ANQGSEA. The V end was cut by 4 bases, the J end by 4 bases, with 10 bases between. The CDR3 DNA sequence: TGCAGCGTTGGAATGGTGAGAGAGACCCAGTACTTC. Encoded protein: CSVGMVRETQYF. The variable domain in full, completed from reference TRBV29-1 and TRBJ2-5, reads SAVISQKPSRDICQRGTSLTIQCQVDSQVTMMFWYRQQPGQSLTLIATANQGSEATYESGFVIDKFPISRPNLTFSTLTVSNMSPEDSSIYLCSVGMVRETQYFGPGTRLLVL.

This clonotype was counted ten times or more. J is TRBJ2-5 and V is TRBV6-2 or TRBV6-3, with 11 nucleotides matching TRBD2. Germline loops: CDR1 MNHEY, CDR2 SVGEGT. Losses at the gene ends were 7 bases for V and 2 bases for J; bases not matched to a gene: 3. CDR3 length equals 14 residues. The CDR3: CASIGTSGQETQYF. CDR3 bases: TGTGCCAGCATTGGGACTAGCGGTCAAGAGACCCAGTACTTC.

The chain links TRBV2 to TRBJ2-1; 7 nucleotides align to TRBD2. The trim removed 4 bases at V and 5 bases at J, leaving 8 bases unmatched. The CDR3 runs to 15 residues. The germline gives CDR1 SNHLY, CDR2 FYNNEI. CDR3: CASSGTAGAHNEQFF. As DNA, the CDR3 is TGTGCCAGCAGTGGTACGGCGGGAGCTCACAATGAGCAGTTCTTC.

The chain recombines TRBV6-5 with TRBJ2-5; 7 positions match TRBD1. CDR1 is MNHEY, CDR2 SVGAGI, per germline. After removal of 9 bases from V and 5 bases from J, the junction contained 6 bases not matched to a gene. The CDR3 loop spans 12 amino acids. The CDR3 sequence: CASSRGFETQYF. Here the CDR3 DNA reads TGTGCCAGTAGCAGGGGGTTTGAGACCCAGTACTTC.

This clonotype was seen repeatedly, ten times or more. V gene TRBV29-1 combines with J gene TRBJ2-7, with D perhaps TRBD2 (6 bases). V was shortened by 7 bases and J by 3 bases, with 10 bases between the two germline ends. Germline V gene sequence: CDR1 SQVTM, CDR2 ANQGSEA. The CDR3 is 11 residues long. CDR3 in DNA: TGCAGCGCCGGGACTTACTACGAGCAGTACTTC. This translates into CSAGTYYEQYF.

This clonotype was counted many times. The chain couples TRBV7-9 to TRBJ1-1; 7 nucleotides line up with TRBD1. Losses at the gene ends were 5 bases for V and 2 bases for J; bases not matched to a gene: 5. This CDR3 is built from 14 residues. Germline lookup yields CDR1 SEHNR and CDR2 FQNEAQ (reference sequence). The CDR3 DNA reads as TGTGCCAGCAGCGCCCGACAGGGAAACACTGAAGCTTTCTTT. This codes for CASSARQGNTEAFF.

The rearrangement joins TRBV11-2 to TRBJ1-2, with D unresolved. This CDR3 is 13 amino acids long. Germline loops: CDR1 SGHAT, CDR2 FQNNGV. The V end lost 0 bases, the J end lost 5 bases, and 7 bases lay between the germline ends. The DNA of the CDR3 is TGTGCCAGCAGCTTAGATGTAGGGTATGGCTACACCTTC. It is translated as CASSLDVGYGYTF.

This clonotype appeared many times. The rearrangement uses TRBV10-3 and TRBJ2-7, with unresolved D. Trimming took off 3 bases at V and 0 bases at J, with 9 bases between the two ends. Germline V gene sequence: CDR1 ENHRY, CDR2 SYGVKD. This CDR3 region has 14 residues. In DNA, the CDR3 is TGTGCCATCAGTGATCTGGACCGCTCCTACGAGCAGTACTTC. Residues: CAISDLDRSYEQYF.

This clonotype showed up many times. This chain uses TRBV7-3 with TRBJ2-2; possibly TRBD1 for D (6 bases). The germline V gene has CDR1 SGHTA and CDR2 FQGTGA. This CDR3 has 18 amino acids. V shed 5 bases and J shed 5 bases, with 24 bases lying between them. The CDR3 region is CASSPEMRTAMGTGELFF. The CDR3 coding sequence is TGTGCCAGCAGCCCCGAAATGAGGACAGCGATGGGTACCGGGGAGCTGTTTTTT.